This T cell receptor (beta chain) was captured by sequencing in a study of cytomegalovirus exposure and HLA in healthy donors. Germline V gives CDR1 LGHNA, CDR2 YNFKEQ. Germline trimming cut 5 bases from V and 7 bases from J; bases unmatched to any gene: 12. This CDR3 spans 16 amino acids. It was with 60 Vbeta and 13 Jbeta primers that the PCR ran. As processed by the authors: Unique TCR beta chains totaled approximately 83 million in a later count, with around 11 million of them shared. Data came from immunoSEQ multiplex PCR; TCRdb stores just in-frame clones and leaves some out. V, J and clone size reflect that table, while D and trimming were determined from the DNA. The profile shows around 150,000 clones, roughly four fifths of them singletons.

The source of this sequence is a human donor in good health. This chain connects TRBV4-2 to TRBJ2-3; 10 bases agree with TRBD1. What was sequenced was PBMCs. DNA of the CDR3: TGTGCCAGCAGCGCAGGTGGACAGGGGGGACGATATACGCAGTATTTT. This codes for CASSAGGQGGRYTQYF.